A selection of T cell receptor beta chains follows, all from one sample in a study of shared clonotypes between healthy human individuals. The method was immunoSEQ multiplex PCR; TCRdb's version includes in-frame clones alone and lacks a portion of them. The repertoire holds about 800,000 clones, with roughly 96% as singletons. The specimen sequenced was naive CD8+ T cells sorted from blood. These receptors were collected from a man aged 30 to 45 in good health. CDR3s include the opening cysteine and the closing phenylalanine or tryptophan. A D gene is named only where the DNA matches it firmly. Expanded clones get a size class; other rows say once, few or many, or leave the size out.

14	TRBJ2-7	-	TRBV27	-	CASSPITGTYEQYF	TGTGCCAGCAGTCCGATCACAGGTACCTACGAGCAGTACTTC
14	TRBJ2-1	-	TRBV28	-	CASSEWDSLNEQFF	TGTGCCAGCAGTGAATGGGACTCCCTCAATGAGCAGTTCTTC
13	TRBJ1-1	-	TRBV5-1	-	CASSWGLNTEAFF	TGCGCCAGCAGCTGGGGCCTTAACACTGAAGCTTTCTTT
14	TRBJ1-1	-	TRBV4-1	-	CASSWGTGGTEAFF	TGCGCCAGCAGCTGGGGTACCGGAGGGACTGAAGCTTTCTTT
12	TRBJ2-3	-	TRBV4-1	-	CASSGDTDTQYF	TGCGCCAGCAGTGGGGACACAGATACGCAGTATTTT
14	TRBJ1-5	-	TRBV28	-	CASSPLTSNQPQHF	TGTGCCAGCAGTCCACTAACTAGCAATCAGCCCCAGCATTTT
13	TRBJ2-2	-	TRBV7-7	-	CASSLEFGGELFF	TGTGCTAGCAGCTTAGAGTTCGGCGGGGAGCTGTTTTTT
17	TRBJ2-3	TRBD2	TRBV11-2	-	CASSPRLAGGPQDTQYF	TGTGCCAGCAGCCCGCGACTAGCGGGAGGGCCCCAAGATACGCAGTATTTT
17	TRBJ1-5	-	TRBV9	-	CASSVIVTGNSNQPQHF	TGTGCCAGCAGCGTAATCGTCACAGGAAATAGCAATCAGCCCCAGCATTTT
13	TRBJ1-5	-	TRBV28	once	CASGDYSNQPQHF	TGTGCCAGCGGGGATTATAGCAATCAGCCCCAGCATTTT
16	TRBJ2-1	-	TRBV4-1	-	CASSQDPPSAYNEQFF	TGCGCCAGCAGCCAAGATCCACCGTCGGCCTACAATGAGCAGTTCTTC
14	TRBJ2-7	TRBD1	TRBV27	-	CASSPGTDPKEQYF	TGTGCCAGCAGTCCCGGGACAGACCCTAAGGAGCAGTACTTC
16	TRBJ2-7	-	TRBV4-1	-	CASSQEVPGLAYEQYF	TGCGCCAGCAGCCAAGAGGTCCCAGGGCTTGCGTACGAGCAGTACTTC
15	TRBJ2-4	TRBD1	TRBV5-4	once	CASSLSGPGTGLWYF	TGTGCCAGCAGCTTGTCGGGTCCCGGGACAGGGCTTTGGTACTTC
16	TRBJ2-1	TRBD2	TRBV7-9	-	CASSLVVAGRDNEQFF	TGTGCCAGCAGCTTAGTCGTAGCGGGGAGGGACAATGAGCAGTTCTTC
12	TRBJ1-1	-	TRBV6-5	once	CASGRVNTEAFF	TGTGCCAGCGGGCGGGTGAACACTGAAGCTTTCTTT
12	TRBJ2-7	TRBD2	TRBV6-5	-	CASRSGSYEQYF	TGTGCCAGCAGGAGCGGGAGCTACGAGCAGTACTTC
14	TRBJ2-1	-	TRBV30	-	CAWSVLGGDDEQFF	TGTGCCTGGAGTGTACTTGGGGGAGACGATGAGCAGTTCTTC
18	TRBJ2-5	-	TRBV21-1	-	CASSNGTSGRARGETQYF	TGTGCCAGCAGCAACGGGACTAGCGGGAGGGCCCGGGGAGAGACCCAGTACTTC
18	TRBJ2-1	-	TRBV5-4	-	CASKIRGLRETFQNEQFF	TGTGCCAGCAAGATCAGAGGGTTGCGGGAAACCTTTCAGAATGAGCAGTTCTTC
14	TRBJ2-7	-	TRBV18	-	CASSPPGFNYEQYF	TGTGCCAGCTCACCACCGGGTTTTAATTATGAGCAGTACTTC
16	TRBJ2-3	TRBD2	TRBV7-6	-	CASAPPAGVSTDTQYF	TGTGCCAGCGCCCCCCCGGCGGGAGTAAGCACAGATACGCAGTATTTT
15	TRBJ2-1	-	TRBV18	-	CASSPWDLPRNEQFF	TGTGCCAGCTCACCTTGGGACCTCCCCCGGAATGAGCAGTTCTTC
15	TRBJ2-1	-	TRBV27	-	CASSSPQKSNNEQFF	TGTGCCAGCAGTTCCCCCCAAAAATCGAACAATGAGCAGTTCTTC
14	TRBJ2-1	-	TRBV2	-	CASTGAQGGNEQFF	TGTGCCAGCACCGGTGCACAGGGAGGAAATGAGCAGTTCTTC
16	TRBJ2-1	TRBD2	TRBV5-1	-	CASSLTSGVLADEQFF	TGCGCCAGCAGCTTGACTAGCGGGGTGTTAGCGGATGAGCAGTTCTTC
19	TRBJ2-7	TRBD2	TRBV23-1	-	CASSRPQSGLAGVLYEQYF	TGCGCCAGCAGTCGCCCCCAGTCGGGACTAGCGGGAGTTCTCTACGAGCAGTACTTC
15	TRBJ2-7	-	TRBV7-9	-	CASSPPTVVSYEQYF	TGTGCCAGCAGCCCCCCGACAGTAGTATCCTACGAGCAGTACTTC
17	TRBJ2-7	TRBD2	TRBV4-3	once	CASSQDRASGRLYEQYF	TGCGCCAGCAGCCAAGATCGAGCGAGCGGGAGACTCTACGAGCAGTACTTC
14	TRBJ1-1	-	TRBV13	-	CASSLGRANTEAFF	TGTGCCAGCAGCTTAGGCCGGGCGAACACTGAAGCTTTCTTT
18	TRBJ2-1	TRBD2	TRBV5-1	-	CASSSGLAGGYLGNEQFF	TGCGCCAGCAGCTCAGGACTAGCGGGAGGGTATTTAGGCAATGAGCAGTTCTTC
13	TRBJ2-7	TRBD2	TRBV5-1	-	CASSLELADEQYF	TGCGCCAGCAGCTTGGAACTAGCGGACGAGCAGTACTTC
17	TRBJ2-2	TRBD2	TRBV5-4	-	CASSPPTSGSQTGELFF	TGTGCCAGCAGCCCTCCGACTAGCGGGAGCCAGACCGGGGAGCTGTTTTTT
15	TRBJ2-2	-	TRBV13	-	CASSSGISNTGELFF	TGTGCCAGCAGCTCCGGGATCTCGAACACCGGGGAGCTGTTTTTT
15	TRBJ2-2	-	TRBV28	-	CASSLSLLTTGELFF	TGTGCCAGCAGTTTGAGTCTCTTGACGACCGGGGAGCTGTTTTTT